The 18 T cell receptor beta chains reported below all come from one sample, sequenced in a study of control samples from healthy donors and cancer patients. Produced via immunoSEQ multiplex PCR; TCRdb's table is partial and in-frame only. This sample yields 250,000 to 300,000 clones, of which approximately 80% are seen a single time; about an eighth belongs to the top ten. Source material: PBMCs. These receptor sequences come from a woman between 55 and 75 years old with lung cancer.

The V call is TRBV4-1, the J call TRBJ2-7; D possibly matches TRBD1 or TRBD2 (6 bases each). Trimming took 0 bases from V and 0 from J, leaving 9 bases between them. Germline loops: CDR1 MGHRA, CDR2 YSYEKL. This CDR3 comprises 15 residues. This chain's CDR3 is CASSQEPGASYEQYF. CDR3 DNA sequence: TGCGCCAGCAGCCAAGAGCCGGGGGCCTCCTACGAGCAGTACTTC.

CDR3 loop: CASSLRDPVGQFF. The CDR3 DNA reads TGTGCCAGCAGCCTCCGGGACCCCGTTGGGCAGTTCTTC. The chain links TRBV3-1 (or the pseudogene TRBV3-2) to TRBJ2-1, with D tentatively TRBD1 or TRBD2 (5 bases each). CDR3 length equals 13 residues. The germline V and J ends were trimmed by 4 bases and 12 bases, with 16 bases remaining between them. CDR1 LGHDT and CDR2 YNNKEL come from the germline V gene (reference sequence).

A few counts support this clone. The chain links TRBV28 to TRBJ2-7, with 9 bases fitting TRBD1. J lost 7 bases, V lost 3 bases, and 10 bases had no gene match. The germline V gene encodes CDR1 MDHEN and CDR2 SYDVKM. The CDR3 consists of 15 residues. DNA of the CDR3: TGTGCCAGCAGTTTTCGAAACAGGGGGCGGAGGGAGCAGTACTTC. This encodes CASSFRNRGRREQYF.

The genes are TRBV9 and TRBJ1-2; perhaps TRBD1 as D (6 bases). Trimming left V 0 bases short and J 0 bases short, with 9 bases between. The germline CDR1 and CDR2 sequences are SGDLS and YYNGEE. The CDR3 contains 15 residues. As DNA, the CDR3 is TGTGCCAGCAGCGTAGGACAGGCGCCTAACTATGGCTACACCTTC. Its protein product is CASSVGQAPNYGYTF.

The chain carries TRBV7-9 and TRBJ2-3; D unclear. The V end lost 1 base, the J end lost 4 bases, and 12 bases lay between the germline ends. CDR3 size: 15 residues. Germline V gives CDR1 SEHNR, CDR2 FQNEAQ (reference sequence). The CDR3 loop reads CASSLGLGSADTQYF. CDR3 nucleotide sequence: TGTGCCAGCAGCTTAGGGCTGGGGTCCGCAGATACGCAGTATTTT.

Comments on this clone: The same CDR3 is also encoded by other DNA sequences in this sample. J is TRBJ2-3 and V is TRBV5-1; tentative D call: TRBD1 (6 bases). V was pared by 0 bases and J by 3 bases, with 11 bases between. The CDR3 spans 15 residues. CDR1 and CDR2 from the germline V gene are SGHRS and YFSETQ. Written as DNA, the CDR3 is TGCGCCAGCAGCTTGGAAGGGGGTGGAACAGATACGCAGTATTTT. Amino acid sequence: CASSLEGGGTDTQYF.

The rearrangement uses TRBV7-3 and TRBJ2-3; the D gene could be TRBD1 or TRBD2 (6 bases each). The CDR3 is made up of 14 amino acids. With 0 bases removed from V and 3 bases from J, the gap between germline ends came to 7 bases. Germline CDR1 SGHTA, CDR2 FQGTGA. The CDR3 region has the DNA TGTGCCAGCAGCTTAACAGGGGGGACAGATACGCAGTATTTT. Encoded protein: CASSLTGGTDTQYF.

This sequence joins TRBV5-1 and TRBJ2-3; 9 positions agree with TRBD2. In germline, CDR1 is SGHRS, CDR2 YFSETQ. The ends lost 4 bases at V and 2 bases at J; junction bases unmatched: 8. This CDR3 contains 16 residues. The CDR3 spells CASSPRTSDHTDTQYF. The CDR3 DNA reads TGCGCCAGCAGCCCCCGGACTAGCGACCACACAGATACGCAGTATTTT. Together with reference TRBV5-1 and TRBJ2-3, the CDR3 gives the full variable domain: KAGVTQTPRYLIKTRGQQVTLSCSPISGHRSVSWYQQTPGQGLQFLFEYFSETQRNKGNFPGRFSGRQFSNSRSEMNVSTLELGDSALYLCASSPRTSDHTDTQYFGPGTRLTVL.

With regard to this clone: Its ends do not fully match the called genes, so a read error is possible. The chain carries TRBV4-2 and TRBJ2-1; D remains ambiguous. Germline assignment: CDR1 LGHNA and CDR2 YNFKEQ. The CDR3 has 15 residues. CDR3 protein: CASSQDYGRANEQFF. The CDR3 coding sequence is TGTGCCAGCAGTCAAGATTACGGACGGGCCAATGAGCAGTTCTTC.

The rearrangement joins TRBV18 to TRBJ2-5; D is ambiguous. From germline, CDR1 is KGHSH and CDR2 LQKENI. V shed 1 base and J shed 5 bases, with 8 bases lying between them. The CDR3 sequence is 13 residues long. In DNA form, the CDR3 reads TGTGCCAGCTCACCACGGGAAGATGAGACCCAGTACTTC. Translated: CASSPREDETQYF. Full variable domain (missing parts from reference TRBV18 and TRBJ2-5): NAGVMQNPRHLVRRRGQEARLRCSPMKGHSHVYWYRQLPEEGLKFMVYLQKENIIDESGMPKERFSAEFPKEGPSILRIQQVVRGDSAAYFCASSPREDETQYFGPGTRLLVL.

The gene calls are TRBV19 and TRBJ1-4, with unresolved D. The V end lost 2 bases, the J end lost 0 bases, and 7 bases lay between the germline ends. This CDR3 is built from 15 residues. In germline, CDR1 is LNHDA, CDR2 SQIVND (reference sequence). The CDR3 sequence is CASSINTATNEKLFF. CDR3 sequence (DNA): TGTGCCAGTAGTATAAACACGGCAACTAATGAAAAACTGTTTTTT.

The rearrangement joins TRBV4-2 to TRBJ2-2; 7 positions agree with TRBD2. Germline V gives CDR1 LGHNA, CDR2 YNFKEQ. V shed 4 bases, J shed 5 bases, and the junction held 13 bases outside the gene matches. This CDR3 region has 17 residues. CDR3 nucleotides: TGTGCCAGCAGCCTCTCTGGCGCGGGAGAGGATACCGGGGAGCTGTTTTTT. Protein product: CASSLSGAGEDTGELFF.

V usage is TRBV12-2 and J usage is TRBJ1-4; the table calls TRBD1, which could not be checked here. TRBV12-2 is classified as a pseudogene. The CDR3 sequence is 16 residues long. CDR3 sequence: CAAPEGAGATNEKLFF. CDR3 bases: TGTGCAGCACCAGAGGGGGCCGGAGCAACTAATGAAAAACTGTTTTTT.

The V and J genes are TRBV2 and TRBJ2-1; D call uncertain. V lost 7 bases to trimming and J lost 8 bases, with 6 bases between them. This CDR3 is built from 10 residues. Germline V gives CDR1 SNHLY, CDR2 FYNNEI. The chain's CDR3 is CASTRYEQFF. The CDR3 bases are TGTGCCAGCACACGGTATGAGCAGTTCTTC.

This chain connects TRBV20-1 to TRBJ2-7, with no clear D. CDR1 is DFQATT and CDR2 is SNEGSKA in the germline V gene (reference sequence). The germline V and J ends were trimmed by 6 bases and 2 bases, with 5 bases remaining between them. This CDR3 has 10 residues. The DNA for the CDR3 is TGCAGTGCCTACACCTACGAGCAGTACTTC. Amino acid sequence: CSAYTYEQYF.

The chain recombines TRBV28 with TRBJ1-1; possible D gene TRBD1, 6 bases. Looked up from germline, CDR1 is MDHEN and CDR2 is SYDVKM. CDR3 length: 14 amino acids. V lost 0 bases to trimming and J lost 1 base, with 6 bases between them. This chain's CDR3 is CASSLWGQNTEAFF. The CDR3 bases are TGTGCCAGCAGTTTATGGGGACAGAACACTGAAGCTTTCTTT.

CDR3 in DNA: TGCAGCTTCCGAGGGAGCGGGGGCCACACCCAGTACTTC. This codes for CSFRGSGGHTQYF. The chain carries TRBV29-1 and TRBJ2-5; 8 positions agree with TRBD2. Germline trimming cut 8 bases from V and 8 bases from J; bases unmatched to any gene: 13. Per the germline V gene, CDR1 is SQVTM and CDR2 is ANQGSEA. The CDR3 sequence is 13 residues long.

The chain employs TRBV7-9 and TRBJ2-1; 9 bases are a match to TRBD2. The CDR3 runs 17 residues. The junction had 3 bases not matched to a gene; V was cut back by 0 bases and J by 0 bases. Germline lookup yields CDR1 SEHNR and CDR2 FQNEAQ (reference sequence). This chain's CDR3 is CASSLASRGGSYNEQFF. The DNA of the CDR3 is TGTGCCAGCAGCTTAGCGTCGCGGGGGGGCTCCTACAATGAGCAGTTCTTC.